The 21 T cell receptor beta chains listed next were all sequenced from one sample in a study of blood T cell repertoires in COVID-19 (dated by TCRdb to 2019 to 2021). The library came from the immunoSEQ multiplex PCR assay. Not all clones reach the TCRdb copy of this immuneACCESS table, which keeps in-frame sequences only. Checked studies attribute under half of the gap to unresolved V genes and leave the rest unexplained. The sample yields roughly 32,000 clones; roughly nine tenths were counted once. Of the sample, approximately 9.6% is held by the ten largest clones. What was sequenced was peripheral blood. The origin of the receptors is a human donor with active COVID-19. The donor label of this sample is uncertain.

The chain links TRBV9 to TRBJ1-6; D is possibly TRBD1 (6 bases). Per the germline V gene, CDR1 is SGDLS and CDR2 is YYNGEE. The CDR3 runs 16 residues. V was trimmed by 0 bases and J by 7 bases, leaving 14 bases between them. The DNA for the CDR3 is TGTGCCAGCAGCGTAGCTTACAGGGCCGGGAATTCACCCCTCCACTTT. Its protein product is CASSVAYRAGNSPLHF.

In DNA form, the CDR3 reads TGTGCCAGCAGCCTCAGCGGGAGATTAGGCGGGGAGCTGTTTTTT. The encoded protein is CASSLSGRLGGELFF. The chain employs TRBV27 and TRBJ2-2; 8 nucleotides agree with TRBD2. V lost 6 bases, J lost 7 bases, and 10 bases stayed unmatched. The CDR3 runs to 15 residues. The germline gives CDR1 MNHEY, CDR2 SMNVEV (reference sequence).

V and J are TRBV5-1 and TRBJ2-7; 7 nucleotides match TRBD2. With 5 bases clipped from V and 0 bases from J, the junction kept 8 bases outside the gene matches. The CDR3 totals 15 residues. Germline V gene lookup returns CDR1 SGHRS and CDR2 YFSETQ. CDR3 amino acids: CASRPSGRSSYEQYF. The CDR3 DNA is TGCGCCAGCAGGCCTAGCGGTCGATCCTCCTACGAGCAGTACTTC.

This chain connects TRBV9 to TRBJ2-5; TRBD2 matches 7 bases. Germline V gene data show CDR1 as SGDLS and CDR2 as YYNGEE. V dropped 4 bases and J dropped 0; count of bases not matched to a gene: 12. This CDR3 spans 17 amino acids. As DNA, the CDR3 is TGTGCCAGCAGCCCTAGTGGGAGGGCCTGGTACCAAGAGACCCAGTACTTC. Encoded protein: CASSPSGRAWYQETQYF.

V is TRBV7-4 and J is TRBJ2-7; perhaps TRBD2 as D (6 bases). Trimming left V 4 bases short and J 4 bases short, with 11 bases between. CDR1 is SGHVT, CDR2 SQSDAQ, per germline. This CDR3 comprises 13 residues. CDR3 loop: CASSWRGFYEQYF. The CDR3 DNA is TGTGCCAGCAGCTGGCGGGGCTTTTACGAGCAGTACTTC. Full variable domain (rest looked up from reference TRBV7-4 and TRBJ2-7): GAGVSQSPRYKVAKRGRDVALRCDSISGHVTLYWYRQTLGQGSEVLTYSQSDAQRDKSGRPSGRFSAERPERSVSTLKIQRTEQGDSAVYLCASSWRGFYEQYFGPGTRLTVT.

The rearrangement joins TRBV5-6 to TRBJ1-2; D is perhaps TRBD1 (6 bases). The germline CDR1 and CDR2 sequences are SGHDT and YYEEEE. This CDR3 contains 13 residues. Trimming pared 0 bases from V and 8 bases from J, leaving 11 bases between. The CDR3 sequence is CASSLGQATGYTF. The CDR3 coding sequence is TGTGCCAGCAGCTTGGGACAGGCGACAGGCTACACCTTC. Complete variable domain (other parts from reference TRBV5-6 and TRBJ1-2): DAGVTQSPTHLIKTRGQQVTLRCSPKSGHDTVSWYQQALGQGPQFIFQYYEEEERQRGNFPDRFSGHQFPNYSSELNVNALLLGDSALYLCASSLGQATGYTFGSGTRLTVV.

V gene TRBV4-1 combines with J gene TRBJ2-5; 12 bases agree with TRBD2. J lost 0 bases, V lost 1 base, and 3 bases had no gene match. CDR3 length equals 17 residues. Germline V lookup: CDR1 MGHRA, CDR2 YSYEKL. DNA of the CDR3: TGCGCCAGCAGCCAAGCTAGCGGGGGGGTTTACCAAGAGACCCAGTACTTC. Amino acid sequence: CASSQASGGVYQETQYF.

The CDR3 loop reads CASSENGGEAFF. In nucleotides, the CDR3 is TGCGCCAGCAGTGAGAATGGAGGTGAAGCTTTCTTT. The chain joins TRBV10-1 to TRBJ1-1, with D hard to call. Germline loops: CDR1 WNHNN, CDR2 SYGVQD (reference sequence). The CDR3 is 12 amino acids. The V gene lost 2 bases and the J gene lost 7 bases, with 8 bases spanning the gap.

The chain has TRBV7-2 and TRBJ2-5; 9 nucleotides match TRBD2. In germline, CDR1 is SGHTA, CDR2 FQGNSA. V gave up 5 bases and J gave up 4 bases; unmatched junction bases: 14. There are 17 residues in the CDR3. The CDR3 is CASSLQGSGGAAETQYF. In DNA, the CDR3 is TGTGCCAGCAGCCTACAAGGTAGCGGGGGCGCGGCAGAGACCCAGTACTTC. The whole variable domain, filled in from reference TRBV7-2 and TRBJ2-5, reads GAGVSQSPSNKVTEKGKDVELRCDPISGHTALYWYRQSLGQGLEFLIYFQGNSAPDKSGLPSDRFSAERTGGSVSTLTIQRTQQEDSAVYLCASSLQGSGGAAETQYFGPGTRLLVL.

The gene calls are TRBV27 and TRBJ2-6, with TRBD1 identical over 7 bases. Losses at the gene ends were 5 bases for V and 0 bases for J; bases not matched to a gene: 13. The germline V gene encodes CDR1 MNHEY and CDR2 SMNVEV (reference sequence). The CDR3 has 19 amino acids. The CDR3 loop reads CASSLKQGWSSSGANVLTF. The CDR3 DNA reads TGTGCCAGCAGTCTAAAACAGGGGTGGTCGAGCTCTGGGGCCAACGTCCTGACTTTC.

V usage is TRBV7-2 and J usage is TRBJ1-5, with D possibly TRBD1 on 5 matching bases. Per the germline V gene, CDR1 is SGHTA and CDR2 is FQGNSA. Trimming took off 1 base at V and 8 bases at J, with 12 bases between the two ends. The CDR3 length is 14 residues. CDR3 DNA sequence: TGTGCCAGCAGCTTAGGGGCAGGGAGGGAGCCCCAGCATTTT. Its protein is CASSLGAGREPQHF.

The chain recombines TRBV5-1 with TRBJ2-1; 7 bases line up with TRBD1. V shed 5 bases and J 3 bases; nucleotides not matched to a gene: 2. Germline V gene sequence: CDR1 SGHRS, CDR2 YFSETQ. The CDR3 spans 13 residues. The CDR3 sequence is CASRRDSYNEQFF. CDR3 sequence (DNA): TGCGCCAGCAGACGGGACAGCTACAATGAGCAGTTCTTC.

The chain has TRBV18 and TRBJ1-2; D is perhaps TRBD1 (5 bases). Trimming took off 4 bases at V and 7 bases at J, with 16 bases between the two ends. The CDR3 is made up of 14 amino acids. CDR1 KGHSH and CDR2 LQKENI come from the germline V gene. The CDR3 nucleotides are TGTGCCAGCTCACAACCGACCCTGGGGGGTGGCTACACCTTC. Protein sequence: CASSQPTLGGGYTF.

The table lists this clone with a few counts. This chain's CDR3 is CASSLLSGERYEQYF. For the CDR3, the DNA is TGCGCCAGCAGCCTCCTTTCGGGAGAAAGGTACGAGCAGTACTTC. The chain carries TRBV5-1 and TRBJ2-7, with D perhaps TRBD2 (6 bases). The V end lost 4 bases, the J end lost 4 bases, and 18 bases lay between the germline ends. This CDR3 has 15 amino acids. CDR1 SGHRS and CDR2 YFSETQ come from the germline V gene.

The J gene is TRBJ2-5, the V gene TRBV5-6; no definite D call. V shed 0 bases and J shed 5 bases, with 5 bases lying between them. Germline CDR1 and CDR2: SGHDT and YYEEEE. This CDR3 is built from 12 residues. The CDR3 DNA sequence: TGTGCCAGCAGCTTGGCGGTGGAGACCCAGTACTTC. As protein: CASSLAVETQYF.

The chain joins TRBV11-2 to TRBJ2-1; 11 nucleotides agree with TRBD1. The CDR3 loop spans 14 amino acids. The germline V gene encodes CDR1 SGHAT and CDR2 FQNNGV. V was pared by 3 bases and J by 7 bases, with 2 bases of the junction left unmatched. The CDR3 DNA follows: TGTGCCAGCAGCTTGGACAGGGGGCGGAATGAGCAGTTCTTC. The encoded protein is CASSLDRGRNEQFF.

The V gene is TRBV4-3, the J gene TRBJ1-2; possible D gene TRBD1, 6 bases. V lost 0 bases and J lost 6, with 17 bases in between. Germline V gene lookup returns CDR1 LGHNA and CDR2 YSLEER. This CDR3 has 16 residues. The CDR3 reads CASSQDMGRGLDGYTF. CDR3 coding DNA: TGCGCCAGCAGCCAAGATATGGGGCGGGGGCTAGATGGCTACACCTTC.

This clone showed up just once. V gene TRBV10-3 combines with J gene TRBJ1-4; 7 bases map to TRBD1. The germline V gene has CDR1 ENHRY and CDR2 SYGVKD. The V gene end was trimmed by 3 bases and the J gene end by 2 bases; junction bases not matched to a gene: 6. This CDR3 has 16 residues. In nucleotides, the CDR3 is TGTGCCATCAGTGACCTCCCGGGACAGACTAATGAAAAACTGTTTTTT. Amino acids: CAISDLPGQTNEKLFF.

V usage is TRBV6-2 or TRBV6-3 and J usage is TRBJ2-6; D call uncertain. The CDR3 covers 16 residues. V was clipped by 1 base and J by 0 bases, with 7 bases between them. Germline V gene lookup returns CDR1 MNHEY and CDR2 SVGEGT. The DNA for the CDR3 is TGTGCCAGCAGTTACTTTCCAGGCTCTGGGGCCAACGTCCTGACTTTC. It encodes CASSYFPGSGANVLTF.

The chain employs TRBV29-1 and TRBJ1-1; no definite D call. V gave up 3 bases and J gave up 6 bases, with 2 bases separating them. Germline V CDR1 and CDR2: SQVTM, ANQGSEA. The CDR3 is 9 amino acids. The CDR3 is CSVDAEAFF. CDR3 nucleotide sequence: TGCAGCGTTGACGCTGAAGCTTTCTTT.

The chain couples TRBV4-3 to TRBJ2-1; 9 bases line up with TRBD2. This CDR3 is built from 17 residues. Trimming took 0 bases from V and 7 from J; bases not matched to a gene: 10. In germline, CDR1 is LGHNA, CDR2 YSLEER. The chain's CDR3 is CASSQDLPSGVGNEQFF. The CDR3, as DNA: TGCGCCAGCAGCCAAGATCTACCTAGCGGGGTCGGAAATGAGCAGTTCTTC.